A selection of T cell receptor beta chains follows, all from one sample in a study of blood T cells in healthy people across ages. TCRdb reanalysed the 5' RACE reads using MiXCR and keeps one entry per CDR3 protein. This table has fewer than 700,000 distinct CDR3 sequences, 47% appearing once. Sequenced material: blood. These receptors were taken from a man older than 75 in good health. The CDR3 runs from the conserved cysteine through the conserved F or W. D genes are given only for firm matches. Expanded clones get a size class; other rows say once, few or many, or leave the size out.

-	-	TRBV21-1	TRBJ2-7	TGTGCCAGCAGCAAAGGCAGATTACCGGGGCAGATAACCTCCTACGAGCAGTACTTC	CASSKGRLPGQITSYEQYF
TRBD1	many	TRBV6-6	TRBJ2-6	TGTGCCAGCAGTTACTCCCGGGACAGCTCTGGGGCCAACGTCCTGACTTTC	CASSYSRDSSGANVLTF
-	-	TRBV27	TRBJ2-1	TGTGCCAGCAGTTTATCGGCCCGGGGCGGCCCCCCCGAGTCCTACAATGAGCAGTTCTTC	CASSLSARGGPPESYNEQFF
TRBD2	many	TRBV29-1	TRBJ2-1	TGCAGCGTCCCCCGGGGGGCGGGAGGACACAATGAGCAGTTCTTC	CSVPRGAGGHNEQFF
TRBD2	-	TRBV6-6	TRBJ2-7	TGTGCCAGCAGCCACCATTCTGGGACTAAACCCTACGAGCAGTACTTC	CASSHHSGTKPYEQYF
TRBD1	many	TRBV29-1	TRBJ2-7	TGCAGCTCAAGACAGGGGGACTCCTACGAGCAGTACTTC	CSSRQGDSYEQYF
TRBD2	few	TRBV6-2/TRBV6-3	TRBJ2-3	TGTGCCAGCAGTTACGGACTAGCTAGCACAGATACGCAGTATTTT	CASSYGLASTDTQYF
-	-	TRBV4-3	TRBJ2-7	TGCGCCAGCAGCCAAGAAACGGGCGGGTACGAGCAGTACTTC	CASSQETGGYEQYF
-	-	TRBV7-3	TRBJ2-3	TGTGCCAGCAGCTTATCCAGGGGTCCAGATACGCAGTATTTT	CASSLSRGPDTQYF
TRBD1	few	TRBV4-1	TRBJ2-5	TGCGCCAGCAGCCTACTAGGGGGCGAGACCCAGTACTTC	CASSLLGGETQYF
TRBD2	-	TRBV3-1	TRBJ2-3	TGTGCCAGCAGCACACAACGACTAGCTACGCAGTATTTT	CASSTQRLATQYF
TRBD2	few	TRBV20-1	TRBJ2-1	TGCAGTGCTAGAGGACTAGCGGGCCCGGTTGAGCAGTTCTTC	CSARGLAGPVEQFF
TRBD1	many	TRBV6-5	TRBJ2-7	TGTGCCAGCAGTTACTCTGGGACAGGGTTTTACGAGCAGTACTTC	CASSYSGTGFYEQYF
TRBD1	few	TRBV9	TRBJ2-7	TGTGCCAGCAGCGTCGGGGGACAGGCTACCTACGAGCAGTACTTC	CASSVGGQATYEQYF
TRBD1	many	TRBV7-9	TRBJ2-7	TGTGCCACCAACGAAGGGGGCGGCTACGAGCAGTACTTC	CATNEGGGYEQYF
-	-	TRBV15	TRBJ2-2	TGTGCCACCAGCAGAAACTCCCGGGCCACCCCCGGGGAGCTGTTTTTT	CATSRNSRATPGELFF
TRBD1	-	TRBV7-2	TRBJ2-7	TGTGCCAGCTCACTCGGACAGGGGGGGTCCTACGAGCAGTACTTC	CASSLGQGGSYEQYF
-	-	TRBV7-2	TRBJ2-3	TGTGCCAGCAGCTCCTACCGAACTAGCACAGATACGCAGTATTTT	CASSSYRTSTDTQYF
-	few	TRBV20-1	TRBJ2-5	TGCAGTGCGCCCCGGGAGCCGACTCAAGAGACCCAGTACTTC	CSAPREPTQETQYF
-	-	TRBV20-1	TRBJ2-7	TGCAGTGCTACTCAAGGGGAGCGGCACGAGCAGTACTTC	CSATQGERHEQYF
TRBD2	few	TRBV29-1	TRBJ2-5	TGCAGCGTTGGCCCCCGGGAGGGGAGGAGAGAGCAGTACTTC	CSVGPREGRREQYF
-	few	TRBV7-9	TRBJ2-3	TGTGCCAGCAGCCCCCTCGGCGGAAGCACAGATACGCAGTATTTT	CASSPLGGSTDTQYF
TRBD1	-	TRBV4-3	TRBJ1-1	TGCGCCAGCAGCCAACTAGAGGGGGCTGCGACTGAAGCTTTCTTT	CASSQLEGAATEAFF
-	-	TRBV20-1	TRBJ1-1	TGCAGTGCTAGCATCAGGGACACTGAAGCTTTCTTT	CSASIRDTEAFF
-	-	TRBV30	TRBJ1-2	TGTGCCTGGATAAGGGGGTCGCATGGCTACACCTTC	CAWIRGSHGYTF
-	-	TRBV29-1	TRBJ1-2	TGCAGCGTTGTAGGGGACGGAAATAACTATGGCTACACCTTC	CSVVGDGNNYGYTF
-	-	TRBV6-2/TRBV6-3	TRBJ1-1	TGTGCCAGCAGAACGGGACGGCGGGAAACTGAAGCTTTCTTT	CASRTGRRETEAFF
TRBD1	-	TRBV4-3	TRBJ2-5	TGCGCCAGCAGCCAAGATCTTCTGGACAGGGGGCAGGAGACCCAGTACTTC	CASSQDLLDRGQETQYF
-	few	TRBV20-1	TRBJ2-1	TGCAGTGCTACGCGTAGGGAGGGGGGGGAGCAGTTCTTC	CSATRREGGEQFF
TRBD1	few	TRBV12-3/TRBV12-4	TRBJ1-2	TGTGCCAGCAGTCGGCTCAGGGGGGGCTACACCTTC	CASSRLRGGYTF
TRBD1	-	TRBV7-2	TRBJ2-4	TGTGCCAGCAGCTTAGCAGGGTTGGGACAGTCGTACTTC	CASSLAGLGQSYF
-	once	TRBV27	TRBJ1-1	TGTGCCAGCAGTTTAGGCTTCATCGGGAACACTGAAGCTTTCTTT	CASSLGFIGNTEAFF
-	-	TRBV6-5	TRBJ1-5	TGTGCCAGCAGCCGACAAGGAAGGGTTGGGGGCCGGCCCCAGCATTTT	CASSRQGRVGGRPQHF
-	few	TRBV7-2	TRBJ1-4	TGTGCCAGCAGCTCCAAAGGGGCGACAGTTACTAATGAAAAACTGTTTTTT	CASSSKGATVTNEKLFF
-	few	TRBV5-1	TRBJ2-3	TGCGCCAGCAGCTTGGTATCCGATTCGCAGTATTTT	CASSLVSDSQYF
-	-	TRBV6-5	TRBJ1-5	TGTGCCAGCAGCCCCCTAAAAGGCCAGCCCCAGCATTTT	CASSPLKGQPQHF
-	few	TRBV7-6	TRBJ2-3	TGTGCCAGCAGCTTAATGGCCAGAAGGGGTGCTGCAGATACGCAGTATTTT	CASSLMARRGAADTQYF
TRBD1	many	TRBV6-5	TRBJ1-6	TGTGCCAGCAGTCCCGGGACAGGGAGACGTAATTCACCCCTCCACTTT	CASSPGTGRRNSPLHF
TRBD2	-	TRBV4-3	TRBJ2-7	TGCGCCAGCAGCCAGGGGACTAGCGGGATAGGGGTTGGGCAGTACTTC	CASSQGTSGIGVGQYF
-	-	TRBV28	TRBJ1-2	TGTGCCAGCAGCCCAAATCAGGACTATGGCTACACCTTC	CASSPNQDYGYTF
TRBD1	many	TRBV6-6	TRBJ1-6	TGTGCCAGCAGTTTGGGACAGGGAGGATATTCACCCCTCCACTTT	CASSLGQGGYSPLHF
-	-	TRBV6-2/TRBV6-3	TRBJ1-5	TGTGCCAGCAGTCCACGGTGGGAGGTTCGCCAGCCCCAGCATTTT	CASSPRWEVRQPQHF
-	few	TRBV20-1	TRBJ2-3	TGCAGTGCTAGAGATCAAGCAGTCACAGATACGCAGTATTTT	CSARDQAVTDTQYF
TRBD1	few	TRBV28	TRBJ2-7	TGTGCCAGCAGTCCCGCCGGGACAGGGATCCACGAGCAGTACTTC	CASSPAGTGIHEQYF
-	once	TRBV20-1	TRBJ2-1	TGCAGTGCTAGGGGGGACGTAGAAGAGACCCAGTTCTTC	CSARGDVEETQFF
TRBD1	few	TRBV29-1	TRBJ1-4	TGCAGCGGGACGGACAGGGGGAAGCCCGAAAAACTGTTTTTT	CSGTDRGKPEKLFF
-	few	TRBV12-3/TRBV12-4	TRBJ2-7	TGTGCCAGCAGCCCCCTGACAGCCGGGCCCTACGAGCAGTACTTC	CASSPLTAGPYEQYF
-	-	TRBV12-3/TRBV12-4	TRBJ2-5	TGTGCCAGCGGACCTGACAGGAATCAAGAGACCCAGTACTTC	CASGPDRNQETQYF
-	-	TRBV3-1	TRBJ2-7	TGTGCCAGCAGTAAAAAAGGTGGGGATGAGCAGTACTTC	CASSKKGGDEQYF
-	-	TRBV7-9	TRBJ2-7	TGTGCCAGCAGCTCCCCAACAAGCTACGAGCAGTACTTC	CASSSPTSYEQYF
-	few	TRBV20-1	TRBJ2-5	TGCAGTGCTAGCGGGAGAAAAGAGACCCAGTACTTC	CSASGRKETQYF
TRBD1	few	TRBV20-1	TRBJ2-5	TGCAGTGCTAGTGGGACAGGGGGCCTCCAAGAGACCCAGTACTTC	CSASGTGGLQETQYF
TRBD1	-	TRBV29-1	TRBJ1-1	TGCAGCGTTGTTAGACAGGGCGACACTGAAGCTTTCTTT	CSVVRQGDTEAFF
-	-	TRBV20-1	TRBJ2-5	TGCAGTGCTAGAGGACAGGAACAAGAGACCCAGTACTTC	CSARGQEQETQYF
-	-	TRBV28	TRBJ2-5	TGTGCCAGCAGTTACCCCGCGGGGCAAGAGACCCAGTACTTC	CASSYPAGQETQYF
-	-	TRBV5-1	TRBJ2-1	TGCGCCAGCAGCTTGACAGGGCGCAGGTATGAGCAGTTCTTC	CASSLTGRRYEQFF
TRBD1	once	TRBV20-1	TRBJ2-4	TGCAGTGCTGGGGGGACAGGGCGAAACATTCAGTACTTC	CSAGGTGRNIQYF
TRBD1	few	TRBV5-1	TRBJ2-3	TGCGCCAGCAGCTCCGGGACAGGGGGACGAGATACGCAGTATTTT	CASSSGTGGRDTQYF
TRBD1	few	TRBV29-1	TRBJ1-4	TGCAGCGCCCGGGACAGCCCTAATGAAAAACTGTTTTTT	CSARDSPNEKLFF
TRBD2	few	TRBV20-1	TRBJ2-1	TGCAGTGCCCCACCCCCGGGACTAGCGGCATACAATGAGCAGTTCTTC	CSAPPPGLAAYNEQFF